This T cell receptor (beta chain) originates from a study of cytomegalovirus exposure and HLA in healthy donors. Study-level points and caveats: Earlier analysis yielded a pattern in which most TCR beta V segments were productive about 90% or about 30% of the time.

On this clone itself: Its antigen is undetermined.

Germline values: CDR1 SGHTA, CDR2 FQGNSA. The CDR3 is made up of 15 amino acids. V was pared by 1 base and J by 5 bases, with 12 bases between. PCR involved 60 Vbeta and 13 Jbeta primers. This table comes from immunoSEQ multiplex PCR, and its TCRdb copy is limited to in-frame clones, with some not included. The table includes approximately 160,000 clones, roughly 75% detected once. This chain joins TRBV7-2 and TRBJ1-5; a possible D gene is TRBD1 (6 bases). The source material was PBMCs. The receptor's source is a woman in her forties or fifties in good health and CMV-seropositive. CDR3 protein: CASSLGGGQDQPQHF. The CDR3 nucleotides are TGTGCCAGCAGCTTAGGAGGGGGACAAGATCAGCCCCAGCATTTT.